This T cell receptor beta chain was documented in a study of T cell repertoires in cytomegalovirus infection. Study in general: Recently described HLA-C-restricted plus well-studied HLA-B-restricted CMV epitopes were used. From public TCR beta signatures came an indication of both CMV infection and matching HLA type.

TCRdb analysed the reads with MiXCR anew, one entry per CDR3 protein. The sample shows around 710,000 distinct CDR3 sequences, just under 30% of them seen only once. With respect to this clonotype: As yet, its antigen is unknown.

The CDR3 contains 16 residues. Germline CDR1 is LNHDA and CDR2 is SQIVND (reference sequence). V was pared by 3 bases and J by 0 bases, with 12 bases between. Study results and caveats: In two of eight donors, the top clonotype was HLA-C-restricted CMV-specific.

The source material was cultured CD8+ T cells from PBMCs, sampled from culture after CMV antigen stimulation. This clonotype originated in a human donor in good health (CMV status not recorded). Some clones in this sample may be carry-over from other donors' samples. J is TRBJ1-3 and V is TRBV19; D remains ambiguous. In DNA, the CDR3 is TGTGCCAGTAGTATCCCAGAGCGGGTCTCTGGAAACACCATATATTTT. Protein sequence: CASSIPERVSGNTIYF.